This is a list of T cell receptor beta chains from one sample in a study of blood T cell repertoires in COVID-19. Clones were sequenced by immunoSEQ multiplex PCR, and TCRdb holds only the in-frame ones, with some missing. The table includes some 500,000 clones, about 88% detected once. The sample was peripheral blood. The receptors here all came from a woman in her forties or fifties with COVID-19, enrolled during active disease. The conserved cysteine and the conserved F or W are not part of the CDR3 here. Part of the rows lack a size; the others show once, few, many or a class for expanded clones.

clone_size	v_call	j_call	cdr3_aa
.	TRBV7-9	TRBJ1-3	ASSLTHGNTIY
.	TRBV7-2	TRBJ2-5	ASSPSQARVETQY
.	TRBV30	TRBJ2-6	AWNMPEDRGYSGANVLT
.	TRBV2	TRBJ1-5	ASHQGNYQPQH
.	TRBV28	TRBJ2-7	ASSSTGFGFYEQY
.	TRBV9	TRBJ1-1	ASSVVQGANTEAF
.	TRBV7-9	TRBJ1-3	ASSPSSSGNTIY
.	TRBV2	TRBJ1-2	ASSSSGNYGYT
.	TRBV5-4	TRBJ2-1	ASSLWGANEQF
.	TRBV7-3	TRBJ2-1	ASTQLAGGANEQF
.	TRBV5-6	TRBJ2-3	ASSPGGADTDTQY
.	TRBV7-9	TRBJ2-7	ASSLTPGTGVLEQY
.	TRBV6-5	TRBJ2-7	ASSMDINYEQY
.	TRBV15	TRBJ2-7	ATSRDRGQSYEQY
.	TRBV28	TRBJ2-1	ASTLAGGAGQF
.	TRBV27	TRBJ1-2	ASSLGPTYGYT
few	TRBV9	TRBJ1-6	ASTGPGGGTPLH
.	TRBV7-2	TRBJ1-2	ASSSSGGGSNYGYT
.	TRBV28	TRBJ1-2	ASSLRGVGSFNYGYT
.	TRBV5-1	TRBJ1-1	ASSLQGVRVEAF
once	TRBV28	TRBJ2-2	ASSSPGQGPNTGELF
.	TRBV6-5	TRBJ2-2	AGGRGTGELF
.	TRBV12-3/TRBV12-4	TRBJ1-3	ASSPGGVHTIY
.	TRBV28	TRBJ2-7	ASSLSGGNEQY
.	TRBV27	TRBJ1-5	ASYNEWLGGGPNQPQH